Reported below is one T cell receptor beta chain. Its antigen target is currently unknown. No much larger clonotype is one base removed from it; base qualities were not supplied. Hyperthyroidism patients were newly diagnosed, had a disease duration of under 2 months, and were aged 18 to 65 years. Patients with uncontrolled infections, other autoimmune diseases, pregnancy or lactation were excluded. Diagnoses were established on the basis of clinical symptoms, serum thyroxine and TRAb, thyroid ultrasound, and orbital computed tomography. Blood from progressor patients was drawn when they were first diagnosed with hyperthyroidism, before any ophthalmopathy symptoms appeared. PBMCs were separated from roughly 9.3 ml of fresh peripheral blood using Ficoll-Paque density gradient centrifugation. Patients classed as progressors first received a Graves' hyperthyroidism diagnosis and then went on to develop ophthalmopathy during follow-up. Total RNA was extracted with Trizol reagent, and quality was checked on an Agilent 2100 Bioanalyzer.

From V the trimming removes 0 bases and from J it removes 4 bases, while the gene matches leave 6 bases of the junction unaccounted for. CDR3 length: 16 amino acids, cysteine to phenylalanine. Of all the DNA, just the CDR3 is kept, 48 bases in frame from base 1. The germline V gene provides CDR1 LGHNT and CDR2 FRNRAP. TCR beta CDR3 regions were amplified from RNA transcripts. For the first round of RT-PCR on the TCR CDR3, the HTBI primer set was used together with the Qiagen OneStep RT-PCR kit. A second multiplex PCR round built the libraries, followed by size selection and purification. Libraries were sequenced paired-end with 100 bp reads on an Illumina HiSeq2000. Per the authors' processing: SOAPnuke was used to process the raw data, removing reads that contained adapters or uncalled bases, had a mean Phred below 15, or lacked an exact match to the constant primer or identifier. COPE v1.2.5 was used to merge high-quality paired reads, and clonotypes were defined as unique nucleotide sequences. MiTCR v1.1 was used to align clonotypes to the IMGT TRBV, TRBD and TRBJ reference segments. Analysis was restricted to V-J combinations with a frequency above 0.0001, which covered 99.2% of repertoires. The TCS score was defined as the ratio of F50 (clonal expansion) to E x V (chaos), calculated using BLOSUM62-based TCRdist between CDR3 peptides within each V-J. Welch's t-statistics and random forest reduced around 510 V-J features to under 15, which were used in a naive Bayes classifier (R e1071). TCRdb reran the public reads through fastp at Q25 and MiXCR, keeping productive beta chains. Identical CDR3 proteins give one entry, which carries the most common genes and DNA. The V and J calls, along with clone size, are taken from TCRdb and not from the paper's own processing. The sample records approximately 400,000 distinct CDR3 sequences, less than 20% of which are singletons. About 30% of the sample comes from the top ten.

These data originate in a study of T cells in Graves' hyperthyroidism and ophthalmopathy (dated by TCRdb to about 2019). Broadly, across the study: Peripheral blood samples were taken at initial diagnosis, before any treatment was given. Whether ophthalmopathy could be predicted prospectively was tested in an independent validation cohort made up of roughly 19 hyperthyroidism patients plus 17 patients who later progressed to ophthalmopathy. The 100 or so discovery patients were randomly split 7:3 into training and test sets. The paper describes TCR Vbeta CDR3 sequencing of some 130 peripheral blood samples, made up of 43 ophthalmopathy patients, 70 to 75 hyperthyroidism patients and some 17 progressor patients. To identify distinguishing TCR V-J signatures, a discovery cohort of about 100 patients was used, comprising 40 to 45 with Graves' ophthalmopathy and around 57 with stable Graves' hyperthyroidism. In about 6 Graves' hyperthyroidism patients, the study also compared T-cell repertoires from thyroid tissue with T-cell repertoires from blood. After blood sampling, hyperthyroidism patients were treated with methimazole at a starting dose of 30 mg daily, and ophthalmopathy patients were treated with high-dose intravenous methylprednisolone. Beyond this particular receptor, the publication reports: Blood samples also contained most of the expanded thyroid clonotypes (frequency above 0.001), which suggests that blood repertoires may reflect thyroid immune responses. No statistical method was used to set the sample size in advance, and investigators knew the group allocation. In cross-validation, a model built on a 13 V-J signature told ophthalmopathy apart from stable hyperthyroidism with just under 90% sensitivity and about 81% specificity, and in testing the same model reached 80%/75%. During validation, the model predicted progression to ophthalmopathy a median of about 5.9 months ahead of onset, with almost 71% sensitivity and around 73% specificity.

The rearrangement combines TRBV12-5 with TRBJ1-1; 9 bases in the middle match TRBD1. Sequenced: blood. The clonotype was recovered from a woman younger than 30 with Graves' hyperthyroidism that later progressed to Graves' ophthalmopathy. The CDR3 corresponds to CASGLVQGASSTEAFF. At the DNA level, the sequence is TGTGCTAGTGGTTTGGTACAGGGGGCGTCGAGCACTGAAGCTTTCTTT.